These 20 T cell receptor beta chains came from one sample sequenced in a study of T-cell memory formation after mild COVID-19. TCRdb itself ran the 5' RACE reads through MiXCR, one entry per CDR3 protein. The sample yields approximately 180,000 distinct CDR3 sequences, 15% to 20% seen once. The sample was PBMCs or a T cell subset sorted from them (not recorded which). The receptors originated from an adult woman who had mild COVID-19 (a few samples of this study predate the infection). Cell type and time point are not known.

V is TRBV12-3 or TRBV12-4 and J is TRBJ2-2, with TRBD1 matching over 7 bases. Trimming took 8 bases from V and 3 from J; bases not matched to a gene: 12. The CDR3 has 16 amino acids. As DNA, the CDR3 is TGTGCCAGCGCCAAACCCCTAGGGGGCGACACCGGGGAGCTGTTTTTT. This codes for CASAKPLGGDTGELFF.

The V call is TRBV12-3 or TRBV12-4, the J call TRBJ1-6, with D possibly being TRBD1 (5 bases). The CDR3 length is 13 residues. Trimming removed 5 bases at V and 7 bases at J, with 9 bases between. The CDR3 sequence: CASSTTENSPLHF. Written as DNA, the CDR3 is TGTGCCAGCAGTACGACAGAGAATTCACCCCTCCACTTT.

This chain uses TRBV7-8 with TRBJ2-1; 7 bases line up with TRBD1. The ends lost 6 bases at V and 8 bases at J; junction bases unmatched: 13. The CDR3 has 15 amino acids. Germline values: CDR1 SGHVS, CDR2 FQNEAQ. CDR3 nucleotide sequence: TGTGCCAGCAGGGACGACGCAGGGGGAATCGATGAGCAGTTCTTC. It encodes CASRDDAGGIDEQFF.

This clonotype was observed a handful of times. This rearrangement joins TRBV29-1 to TRBJ2-5; D is undetermined. The CDR3 runs 12 residues. The germline gives CDR1 SQVTM, CDR2 ANQGSEA. V gave up 0 bases and J gave up 10 bases, with 12 bases separating them. The CDR3 DNA reads TGCAGCGTTGAAGAGGGGAAGGTACGCCAGTACTTC. This gives the protein CSVEEGKVRQYF.

In this sample, this clonotype turned up many times. The chain uses TRBV20-1 and TRBJ2-7; a weak D match, TRBD1 (7 bases). V lost 5 bases and J lost 6, with 14 bases in between. The CDR3 has 12 residues. Germline assignment: CDR1 DFQATT and CDR2 SNEGSKA (reference sequence). As DNA, the CDR3 is TGCAGTGCTGATGGACAGGAGGGCGAGCAGTACTTC. Translated, it gives CSADGQEGEQYF.

This clonotype has just a few counts. The chain uses TRBV10-3 and TRBJ2-5, with D unclear. The CDR3 runs 13 residues. The V gene lost 0 bases and the J gene lost 5 bases, with 7 bases spanning the gap. Germline values: CDR1 ENHRY, CDR2 SYGVKD. CDR3 in amino acids: CAISESTGETQYF. CDR3 sequence (DNA): TGTGCCATCAGTGAGTCGACGGGTGAGACCCAGTACTTC.

This clonotype was detected ten times or more. This rearrangement joins TRBV10-3 to TRBJ2-1; D possibly corresponds to TRBD2 (5 bases). Germline V gives CDR1 ENHRY, CDR2 SYGVKD. V lost 6 bases, J lost 9 bases, and 15 bases lay in between. This CDR3 contains 13 residues. The CDR3 region is CAIRSSKEGEQFF. The CDR3 region has the DNA TGTGCCATCAGGAGTAGCAAAGAGGGTGAGCAGTTCTTC.

In its sample, this clonotype was seen a few times. The chain links TRBV25-1 to TRBJ1-1; 8 nucleotides agree with TRBD1. The CDR3 sequence is 15 residues long. J lost 6 bases, V lost 2 bases, and 8 bases had no gene match. The germline V gene has CDR1 MGHDK and CDR2 SYGVNS. The CDR3 sequence is CASSEHQQGGPEAFF. CDR3 nucleotides: TGTGCCAGCAGTGAACACCAACAGGGGGGCCCTGAAGCTTTCTTT.

This clonotype was seen only a few times. The chain is built from TRBV6-1 and TRBJ1-1; D remains unclear. CDR1 MNHNS and CDR2 SASEGT come from the germline V gene. The CDR3 consists of 13 residues. The V gene lost 3 bases and the J gene lost 1 base, with 6 bases spanning the gap. The CDR3 sequence: CASSEEPNTEAFF. The CDR3 bases are TGTGCCAGCAGTGAGGAGCCGAACACTGAAGCTTTCTTT.

This chain connects TRBV12-3 or TRBV12-4 to TRBJ1-6, with TRBD1 matching 8 bases. After removal of 6 bases from V and 6 bases from J, the junction contained 10 bases not matched to a gene. This CDR3 comprises 16 residues. The CDR3 reads CASSPGQGPFNSPLHF. CDR3 DNA sequence: TGTGCCAGCAGCCCCGGACAGGGACCCTTTAATTCACCCCTCCACTTT.

V gene TRBV6-6 combines with J gene TRBJ1-5; D is unresolved. Germline CDR1 is MNHNY and CDR2 is SVGAGI (reference sequence). This CDR3 has 13 residues. Trimming left V 7 bases short and J 0 bases short, with 7 bases between. The CDR3 bases are TGTGCCAGCAAAGCTAATAGCAATCAGCCCCAGCATTTT. Translation gives CASKANSNQPQHF.

CDR3 sequence reads: CASSYGGNDYGYTF. For the CDR3, the DNA is TGTGCCAGCAGCTACGGCGGCAACGACTATGGCTACACCTTC. V and J are TRBV7-2 and TRBJ1-2; D unclear. Trimming left V 4 bases short and J 3 bases short, with 12 bases between. The V gene's germline CDR1 is SGHTA and CDR2 FQGNSA. There are 14 residues in the CDR3. Supplemented by reference TRBV7-2 and TRBJ1-2, the full variable domain reads GAGVSQSPSNKVTEKGKDVELRCDPISGHTALYWYRQSLGQGLEFLIYFQGNSAPDKSGLPSDRFSAERTGGSVSTLTIQRTQQEDSAVYLCASSYGGNDYGYTFGSGTRLTVV.

This clonotype has only a few counts. The chain couples TRBV30 to TRBJ2-2; 10 bases fit TRBD1. The trim removed 2 bases at V and 6 bases at J, leaving 6 bases unmatched. CDR1 and CDR2 from the germline V gene are GTSNPN and SVGIG (reference sequence). This CDR3 is built from 15 residues. The CDR3 loop reads CAWSRQGAGAGELFF. As DNA, the CDR3 is TGTGCCTGGAGTAGACAGGGGGCAGGGGCCGGGGAGCTGTTTTTT.

The V and J genes are TRBV4-2 and TRBJ2-1, with 10 bases aligning to TRBD2. V lost 1 base and J lost 7; bases outside the gene matches: 10. Germline CDR1 is LGHNA and CDR2 is YNFKEQ. The CDR3 covers 17 residues. As DNA, the CDR3 is TGTGCCAGCAGCCAAGTGTCATCTAGCGGGAGTATAAATGAGCAGTTCTTC. Protein sequence: CASSQVSSSGSINEQFF.

This clonotype was counted only a few times. The rearrangement uses TRBV20-1 and TRBJ1-2; D may be TRBD1 (6 bases). Germline V gives CDR1 DFQATT, CDR2 SNEGSKA (reference sequence). The CDR3 is made up of 13 amino acids. V was pared by 5 bases and J by 0 bases, with 10 bases between. The DNA of the CDR3 is TGCAGTGCTTACGGGGGGCCTAACTATGGCTACACCTTC. Translated, it gives CSAYGGPNYGYTF.

This clonotype was detected a few times. The chain joins TRBV6-2 or TRBV6-3 to TRBJ2-1, with unresolved D. The CDR3 consists of 13 residues. V lost 2 bases and J lost 4, with 6 bases in between. CDR1 is MNHEY, CDR2 SVGEGT, per germline. The CDR3 sequence is CASSYNGYNEQFF. The CDR3 nucleotides read TGTGCCAGCAGTTACAATGGATACAATGAGCAGTTCTTC.

Notes on this clonotype: One end of the junction is discordant with germline, which a read error may explain. V usage is TRBV7-9 and J usage is TRBJ2-7; 9 bases are shared with TRBD1. The CDR3 sequence is 12 residues long. Germline values: CDR1 SEHNR, CDR2 FQNEAQ (reference sequence). CDR3 nucleotides: TGTGCCAGCAGCTTAGCCGGGACAGGGCCTTCCTTC. Protein: CASSLAGTGPSF.

This clonotype was seen a few times. The chain recombines TRBV7-2 with TRBJ2-2; possibly TRBD2 for D (5 bases). Per the germline V gene, CDR1 is SGHTA and CDR2 is FQGNSA. The CDR3 is 14 residues long. V gave up 5 bases and J gave up 7 bases, with 14 bases separating them. The DNA of the CDR3 is TGTGCCAGCAGCCCCGTAGCCGCGGGCGGGGAGCTGTTTTTT. This gives the protein CASSPVAAGGELFF.

This clonotype was seen a few times. The J gene is TRBJ1-1, the V gene TRBV7-3; D remains ambiguous. Per the germline V gene, CDR1 is SGHTA and CDR2 is FQGTGA. V lost 1 base and J lost 1, with 7 bases in between. The CDR3 has 14 residues. The chain's CDR3 is CASSLMVGNTEAFF. The CDR3 DNA sequence: TGTGCCAGCAGCTTAATGGTGGGGAACACTGAAGCTTTCTTT.

There are many counts of this clonotype. The J gene is TRBJ2-4, the V gene TRBV29-1, with a possible D match to TRBD2 (6 bases). V was clipped by 1 base and J by 7 bases, with 17 bases between them. This CDR3 has 15 amino acids. Germline values: CDR1 SQVTM, CDR2 ANQGSEA. DNA for the CDR3: TGCAGCGTTGAAGCGACTAGTGGGTATGCGAACATTCAGTACTTC. It encodes CSVEATSGYANIQYF.